This TCR beta chain was captured in a study of identical twins. Study-wide points: Abundant cord blood beta clonotypes carried fewer insertions; memory repertoires showed none. Within monozygotic twins, out-of-frame TCR alpha sharing was underestimated by the models.

Each CDR3 protein is one row after TCRdb ran MiXCR on the 5' RACE reads. This table has some 330,000 distinct CDR3 sequences, approximately 10% appearing once. As concerns this clonotype: The antigen is undetermined.

V was shortened by 11 bases and J by 2 bases, with 13 bases between the two germline ends. The CDR3 is 13 amino acids. The sequence derives from a woman aged 50 to 60 in good health. This rearrangement joins TRBV12-3 or TRBV12-4 to TRBJ2-4; no firm D call. Sequencing was carried out using naive T cells sorted from blood. DNA for the CDR3: TGTGCCGGGCCGTTGTTCTCCAAAAACATTCAGTACTTC. Translation gives CAGPLFSKNIQYF.